This T cell receptor (beta chain) stems from a study of CD8+ T cells in alopecia areata. This clone was observed a few times. Its antigen is still unknown. Sequencing templates came from extracted RNA that was reverse transcribed into cDNA. Some clones are missing from TCRdb's copy, which holds only in-frame ones; the method was immunoSEQ multiplex PCR. Altogether some 120,000 clones are present, around 48% being singletons, with the ten largest covering roughly a tenth. V dropped 6 bases and J dropped 5; count of bases not matched to a gene: 5. CDR1 and CDR2 (germline): MDHEN, SYDVKM. This CDR3 comprises 13 residues. Study outcomes and limitations: With patients, TCR sharing proved less clear than in mice, a difference possibly related to HLA. Scalp sequencing captures resident alphabeta T cells of normal skin too.

Both peripheral blood and punch biopsies of lesional scalp skin were obtained from patients who had alopecia areata. The chain uses TRBV28 and TRBJ2-7, with 9 nucleotides matching TRBD1. The sample comprised NKG2D-low CD8+ T cells sorted from blood. This clonotype originated in a human donor with alopecia areata. The CDR3 region is CASSLQGADEQYF. The DNA for the CDR3 is TGTGCCAGCAGCCTACAGGGGGCGGACGAGCAGTACTTC.